The present T cell receptor beta chain was sequenced within a study of blood T cell repertoires in COVID-19. Study details: Spain, Italy and the United States supplied samples that represented acute and convalescent COVID-19.

Trimming at V came to 0 bases and at J to 1 base, leaving 1 base not matched to a gene. Germline loops: CDR1 LNHNV, CDR2 YYDKDF (reference sequence). This CDR3 is 15 amino acids long. In the study's own analysis: By means of reference gene primer amplification, nucleated cell counts were estimated. The repertoire was sequenced with immunoSEQ multiplex PCR; TCRdb's copy has only in-frame clones and lacks some. Clonal size and the V and J genes are those of that table, whereas D and trimming came from the DNA. The sample carries about 310,000 clones, 75% to 90% recorded once. V and J are TRBV15 and TRBJ2-5, with TRBD1 matching over 8 bases. The sequence was collected from a young man with active or convalescent COVID-19. The specimen was peripheral blood. In nucleotides, the CDR3 is TGTGCCACCAGCAGAGAAGGACAGGGCCAAGAGACCCAGTACTTC. Translation: CATSREGQGQETQYF.